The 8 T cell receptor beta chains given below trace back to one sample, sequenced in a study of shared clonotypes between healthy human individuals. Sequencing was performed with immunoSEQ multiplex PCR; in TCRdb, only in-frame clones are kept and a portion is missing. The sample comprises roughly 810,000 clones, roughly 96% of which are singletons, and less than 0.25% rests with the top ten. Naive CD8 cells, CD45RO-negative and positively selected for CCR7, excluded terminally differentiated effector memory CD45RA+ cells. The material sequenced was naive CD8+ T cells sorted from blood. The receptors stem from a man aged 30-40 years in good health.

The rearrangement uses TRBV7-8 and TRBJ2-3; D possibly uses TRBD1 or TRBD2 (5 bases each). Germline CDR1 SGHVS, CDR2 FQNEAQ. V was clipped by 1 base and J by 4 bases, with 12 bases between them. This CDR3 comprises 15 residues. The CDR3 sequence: CASSLVEGSPDTQYF. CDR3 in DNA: TGTGCCAGCAGCTTAGTCGAGGGGTCTCCAGATACGCAGTATTTT.

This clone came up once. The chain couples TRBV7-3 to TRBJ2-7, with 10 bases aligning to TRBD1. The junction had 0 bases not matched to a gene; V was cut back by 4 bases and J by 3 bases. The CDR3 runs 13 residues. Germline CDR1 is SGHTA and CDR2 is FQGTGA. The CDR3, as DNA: TGTGCCAGCAGCTGGACAGGGGGCTACGAGCAGTACTTC. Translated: CASSWTGGYEQYF.

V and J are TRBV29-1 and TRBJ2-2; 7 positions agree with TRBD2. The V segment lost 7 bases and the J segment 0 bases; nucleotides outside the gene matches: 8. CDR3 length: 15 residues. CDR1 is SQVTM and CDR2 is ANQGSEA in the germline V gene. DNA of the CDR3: TGCAGCGCCGATACCGGGACTACGAACACCGGGGAGCTGTTTTTT. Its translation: CSADTGTTNTGELFF.

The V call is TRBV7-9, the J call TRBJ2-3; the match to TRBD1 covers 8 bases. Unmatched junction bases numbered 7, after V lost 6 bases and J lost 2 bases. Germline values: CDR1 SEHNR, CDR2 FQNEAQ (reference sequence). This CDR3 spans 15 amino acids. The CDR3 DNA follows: TGTGCCAGCAGGCTTTCAGGGGGCCCCACAGATACGCAGTATTTT. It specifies CASRLSGGPTDTQYF. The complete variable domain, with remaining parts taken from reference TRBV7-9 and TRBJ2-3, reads DTGVSQNPRHKITKRGQNVTFRCDPISEHNRLYWYRQTLGQGPEFLTYFQNEAQLEKSRLLSDRFSAERPKGSFSTLEIQRTEQGDSAMYLCASRLSGGPTDTQYFGPGTRLTVL.

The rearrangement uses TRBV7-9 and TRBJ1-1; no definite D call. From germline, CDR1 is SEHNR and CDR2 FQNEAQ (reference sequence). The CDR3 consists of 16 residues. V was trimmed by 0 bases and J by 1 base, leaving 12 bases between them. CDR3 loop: CASSLAAATPNTEAFF. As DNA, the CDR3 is TGTGCCAGCAGCTTAGCTGCTGCGACACCGAACACTGAAGCTTTCTTT.

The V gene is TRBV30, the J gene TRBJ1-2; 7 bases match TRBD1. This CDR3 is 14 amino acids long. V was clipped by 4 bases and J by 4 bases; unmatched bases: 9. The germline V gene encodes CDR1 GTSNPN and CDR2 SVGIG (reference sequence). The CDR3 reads CAWIRTGHGYGYTF. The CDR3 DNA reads TGTGCCTGGATCAGGACAGGCCATGGCTATGGCTACACCTTC. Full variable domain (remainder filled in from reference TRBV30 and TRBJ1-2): SQTIHQWPATLVQPVGSPLSLECTVEGTSNPNLYWYRQAAGRGLQLLFYSVGIGQISSEVPQNLSASRPQDRQFILSSKKLLLSDSGFYLCAWIRTGHGYGYTFGSGTRLTVV.

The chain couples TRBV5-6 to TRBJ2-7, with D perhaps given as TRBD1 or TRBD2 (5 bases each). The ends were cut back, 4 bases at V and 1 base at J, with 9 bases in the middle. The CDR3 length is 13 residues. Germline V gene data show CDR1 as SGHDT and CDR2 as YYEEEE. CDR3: CASSGDGSYEQYF. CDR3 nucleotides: TGTGCCAGCAGCGGGGACGGTTCCTACGAGCAGTACTTC. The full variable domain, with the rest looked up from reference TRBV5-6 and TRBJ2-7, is DAGVTQSPTHLIKTRGQQVTLRCSPKSGHDTVSWYQQALGQGPQFIFQYYEEEERQRGNFPDRFSGHQFPNYSSELNVNALLLGDSALYLCASSGDGSYEQYFGPGTRLTVT.

This CDR3 is CASSLLGYTDTQYF. As DNA, the CDR3 is TGTGCCAGCAGCTTACTGGGGTACACAGATACGCAGTATTTT. This rearrangement joins TRBV7-6 to TRBJ2-3; D gene ambiguous. Germline lookup yields CDR1 SGHVS and CDR2 FNYEAQ. V was cut by 2 bases and J by 2 bases, with 8 bases left in between. The CDR3 has 14 residues.